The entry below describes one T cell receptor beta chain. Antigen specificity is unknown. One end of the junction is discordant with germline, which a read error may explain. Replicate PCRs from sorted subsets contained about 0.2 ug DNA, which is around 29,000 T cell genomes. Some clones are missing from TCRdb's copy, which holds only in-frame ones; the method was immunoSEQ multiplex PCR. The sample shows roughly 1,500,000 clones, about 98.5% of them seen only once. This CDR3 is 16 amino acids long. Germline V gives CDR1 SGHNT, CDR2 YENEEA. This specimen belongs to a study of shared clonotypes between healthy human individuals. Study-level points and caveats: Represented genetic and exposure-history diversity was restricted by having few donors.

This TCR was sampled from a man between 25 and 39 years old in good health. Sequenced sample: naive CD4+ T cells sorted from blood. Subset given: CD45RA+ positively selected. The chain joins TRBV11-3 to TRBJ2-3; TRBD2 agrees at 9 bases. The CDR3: CASSPPTGLAGIRADF. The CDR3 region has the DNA TGTGCCAGCAGCCCCCCTACCGGGCTAGCGGGGATCCGGGCCGATTTT.